This TCR beta chain was recorded in a study of shared clonotypes between healthy human individuals. Comment on this clone: The antigen is unknown.

As defined, naive CD8 cells were CD45RO-negative and positively selected for CCR7, with terminally differentiated effector memory CD45RA+ cells excluded. Findings and caveats of the study: Non-shared clonotypes were found to have lower generation probabilities than the clonotypes that were shared by all four of the sorted-subset donors.

Profiled with immunoSEQ multiplex PCR; TCRdb holds only in-frame clones, not every one. This table holds nearly 600,000 clones, around 95% found once. V was pared by 5 bases and J by 3 bases, with 7 bases between. The CDR3 runs to 13 residues. CDR1 is LNHNV and CDR2 is YYDKDF in the germline V gene (reference sequence). The receptor was isolated from a young woman in good health. The rearrangement uses TRBV15 and TRBJ2-2; D remains unclear. The sequenced sample was naive CD8+ T cells sorted from blood. The CDR3 DNA is TGTGCCACCAGCCGCTCCTACACCGGGGAGCTGTTTTTT. Amino acids: CATSRSYTGELFF.